These T cell receptor beta chains were read from a single sample in a study of blood T cell repertoires in COVID-19. The table came from immunoSEQ multiplex PCR; TCRdb's copy has only in-frame clones and leaves some out. The sample consists of 250,000 or so clones, about four fifths of them appearing once. Specimen: PBMCs or T cells enriched from blood (not recorded which). The receptors stem from a woman aged 40-49 years who had been exposed to COVID-19. Each CDR3 is given with its conserved first and last residue. Each record gives: V gene, J gene, clone size, D gene, CDR3 protein, CDR3 DNA. The D gene is left open where the match is weak. Not all rows give a size; the values are once, few, many and, for expanded clones, a class.

>TRBV4-3|TRBJ2-1|.|TRBD2
CASSQGGAAAGLNEQFF
TGCGCCAGCAGCCAAGGTGGTGCGGCAGCGGGGTTGAATGAGCAGTTCTTC
>TRBV29-1|TRBJ1-4|few|TRBD1
CSVEGTGVNEKLFF
TGCAGCGTTGAAGGGACAGGAGTAAATGAAAAACTGTTTTTT
>TRBV14|TRBJ1-5|.|.
CASSQNTDQPQHF
TGTGCCAGCAGCCAGAACACAGATCAGCCCCAGCATTTT
>TRBV10-2|TRBJ2-1|few|TRBD2
CASLAGGLYNEQFF
TGCGCCAGCCTAGCGGGGGGTCTTTACAATGAGCAGTTCTTC
>TRBV7-8|TRBJ1-4|.|TRBD1
CASSLKGGQGNEKLFF
TGTGCCAGCAGCTTAAAGGGGGGACAGGGAAATGAAAAACTGTTTTTT
>TRBV7-6|TRBJ1-5|.|TRBD1
CASSTRQGAQPQHF
TGTGCCAGCAGCACGAGGCAGGGGGCTCAGCCCCAGCATTTT
>TRBV28|TRBJ1-4|.|.
CASSLWTVNEKLFF
TGTGCCAGCAGTTTATGGACAGTTAATGAAAAACTGTTTTTT
>TRBV30|TRBJ2-2|.|.
CAWVSGTNTGELFF
TGTGCCTGGGTTTCAGGGACGAACACCGGGGAGCTGTTTTTT
>TRBV15|TRBJ1-1|.|TRBD1
CATSRGDSISLSF
TGTGCCACCAGCAGGGGGGACAGTATAAGCCTATCCTTT
>TRBV2|TRBJ1-1|.|TRBD1
CASSEGQGAITEAFF
TGTGCCAGCAGTGAAGGCCAGGGGGCGATCACTGAAGCTTTCTTT
>TRBV3-1/TRBV3-2|TRBJ1-3|.|.
CASSQDLGNTIYF
TGTGCCAGCAGCCAAGATCTCGGAAACACCATATATTTT
>TRBV18|TRBJ2-3|.|.
CASSPRPDGGDTQYF
TGTGCCAGCTCACCACGGCCCGACGGGGGAGATACGCAGTATTTT
>TRBV5-6|TRBJ1-5|.|.
CASSSLARVSQPQHF
TGTGCCAGCAGCTCCCTCGCCAGGGTGAGTCAGCCCCAGCATTTT